This T cell receptor beta chain was identified in a study of T-cell memory formation after mild COVID-19 listed by TCRdb under 2021. As for the study more broadly: TCR sequence clusters from the two donors were largely donor specific. Longitudinal TCRalpha and TCRbeta repertoire sequencing tracked T-cell clones expanding and contracting after mild COVID-19 in a couple of donors. The cohort was made up of two young adult volunteers, one female and one male, who were previously healthy. Points the paper makes about the study in general: Only two mild cases were covered by the study, and larger cohorts that include severe cases with pre-infection samples were considered necessary. Some responding clones were detected in pre-infection memory, suggesting pre-existing cross-reactive memory T cells joined the SARS-CoV-2 response. Contracting CD4+ clones turned up mainly in the CM and EM memory subsets, whereas EMRA was where CD8+ clones were enriched. Clones contracting from day 15 to 85 had balanced CD4/CD8 phenotypes, while a second wave expanding from day 15 to 37 was biased towards CD4+. SARS-CoV-2 specificity of the second-wave clones peaking on day 37 was not confirmed.

Deletion took 1 base off V and 8 bases off J, with a span of 11 bases between the germline ends. As encoded in the germline V gene (reference sequence), CDR1 is SEHNR while CDR2 is FQNEAQ. The CDR3 sequence holds 13 residues, the cysteine and phenylalanine included. The retained sequence is limited to the CDR3, 39 bases, with the frame set at the first base. PBMCs were isolated by Ficoll-Paque density gradient centrifugation. Concerning this clonotype: This receptor's antigen is unknown. Per-base quality was not reported, and no clone a single base away is much larger than it.

Data came from an Illumina NovaSeq 6000. cDNA libraries for TCRalpha and TCRbeta were prepared by 5'RACE using constant-segment primers, with sample barcodes and unique molecular identifiers added. Trizol reagent was used to extract RNA from every sample. Amplification of the libraries took two PCR steps, and the second step added a second sample barcode plus Illumina TruSeq adapters. Libraries were sequenced on an Illumina NovaSeq with 2 x 150 bp paired-end reads. The source study handled its data this way. The reads were demultiplexed and collapsed into UMI-guided consensus sequences using migec v1.2.7. Using mixcr v2.1.11, UMI consensuses were aligned to TRA and TRB V and J templates and then assembled into clonotypes. A clonotype was counted as expanded or contracted only if both edgeR and NoisET called the change significant, with noise models trained on biological replicates. For edgeR calls, the thresholds were a false discovery rate-adjusted p below 0.01 and a log2 fold-change of 1. As an exploratory analysis of dynamics, max-normalized trajectories of the 1000 most abundant clonotypes were examined with PCA combined with hierarchical clustering. Separately sequenced CD4+ and CD8+ repertoires were used to assign a CD4 or CD8 phenotype to each responding clone. Starting from the raw public reads, TCRdb applied fastp trimming at Q25, assembled clones with MiXCR and retained in-frame beta chains. Merged by CDR3 protein, the rows form single entries marked with the most common genes and DNA. TCRdb's processing, not the authors', yielded these V and J calls. The sample table records just under 150,000 distinct CDR3 sequences; 6% to 6.5% of these occur just once. Jointly, the top ten make up around 2% of the sample.

The receptor's source is an adult woman who had mild COVID-19 (a few samples of this study predate the infection). The sample titles of this study are shuffled in the database, so cell type and time point are left out; the donor was told from shared clones. The sample taken for sequencing was PBMCs or a T cell subset sorted from them (not recorded which). This sequence uses TRBV7-9 and TRBJ1-1, with TRBD1 tentatively as D gene (6 bases match). CDR3 protein: CASSLVRGEEAFF. The DNA reads TGTGCCAGCAGCTTAGTCAGGGGTGAGGAAGCTTTCTTT.